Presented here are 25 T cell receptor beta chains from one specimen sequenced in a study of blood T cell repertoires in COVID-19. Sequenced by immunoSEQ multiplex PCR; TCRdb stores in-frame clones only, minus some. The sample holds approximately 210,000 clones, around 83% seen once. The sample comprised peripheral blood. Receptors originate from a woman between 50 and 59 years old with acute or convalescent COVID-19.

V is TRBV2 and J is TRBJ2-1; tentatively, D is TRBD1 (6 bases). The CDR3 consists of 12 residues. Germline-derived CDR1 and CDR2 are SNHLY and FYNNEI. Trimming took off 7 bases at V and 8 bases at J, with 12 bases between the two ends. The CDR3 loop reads CASKQGSDEQFF. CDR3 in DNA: TGTGCCAGCAAACAGGGAAGCGATGAGCAGTTCTTC.

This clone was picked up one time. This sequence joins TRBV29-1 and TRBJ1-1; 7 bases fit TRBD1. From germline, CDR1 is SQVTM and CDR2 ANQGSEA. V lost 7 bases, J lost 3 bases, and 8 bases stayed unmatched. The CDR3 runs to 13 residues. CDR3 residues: CSANSDRYTEAFF. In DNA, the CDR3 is TGCAGCGCCAACTCGGACAGGTACACTGAAGCTTTCTTT. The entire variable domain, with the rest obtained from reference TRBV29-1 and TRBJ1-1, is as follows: SAVISQKPSRDICQRGTSLTIQCQVDSQVTMMFWYRQQPGQSLTLIATANQGSEATYESGFVIDKFPISRPNLTFSTLTVSNMSPEDSSIYLCSANSDRYTEAFFGQGTRLTVV.

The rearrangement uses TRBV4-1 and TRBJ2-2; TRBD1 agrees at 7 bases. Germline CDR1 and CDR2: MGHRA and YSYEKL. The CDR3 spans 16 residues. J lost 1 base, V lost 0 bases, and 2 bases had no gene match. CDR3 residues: CASSQETGVNTGELFF. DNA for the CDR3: TGCGCCAGCAGCCAAGAAACAGGGGTGAACACCGGGGAGCTGTTTTTT.

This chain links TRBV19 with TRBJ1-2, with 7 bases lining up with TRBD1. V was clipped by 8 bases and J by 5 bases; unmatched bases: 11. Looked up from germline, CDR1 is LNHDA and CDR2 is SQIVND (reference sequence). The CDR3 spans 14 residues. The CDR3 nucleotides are TGTGCCAGTGCTGGGTATGGGACAGAGTATGGCTACACCTTC. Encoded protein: CASAGYGTEYGYTF.

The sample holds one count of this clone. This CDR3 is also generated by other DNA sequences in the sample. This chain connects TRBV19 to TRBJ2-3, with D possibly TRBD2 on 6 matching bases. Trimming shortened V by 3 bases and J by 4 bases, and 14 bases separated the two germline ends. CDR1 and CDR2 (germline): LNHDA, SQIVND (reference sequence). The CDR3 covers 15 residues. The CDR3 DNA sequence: TGTGCCAGTAGTATCGGGGGTTTGGCGGCAGATACGCAGTATTTT. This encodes CASSIGGLAADTQYF.

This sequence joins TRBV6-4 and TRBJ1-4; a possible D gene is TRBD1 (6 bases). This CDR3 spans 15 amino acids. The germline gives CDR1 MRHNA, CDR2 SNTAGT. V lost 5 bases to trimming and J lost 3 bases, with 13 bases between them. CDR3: CASSLLQGPNEKLFF. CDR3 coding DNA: TGTGCCAGCAGTCTGCTGCAGGGGCCTAATGAAAAACTGTTTTTT.

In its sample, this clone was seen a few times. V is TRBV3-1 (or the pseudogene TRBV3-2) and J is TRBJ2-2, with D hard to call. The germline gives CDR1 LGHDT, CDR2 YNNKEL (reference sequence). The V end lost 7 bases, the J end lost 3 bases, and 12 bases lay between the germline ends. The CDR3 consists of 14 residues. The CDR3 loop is CASKSPRDTGELFF. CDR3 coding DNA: TGTGCCAGCAAATCACCTCGGGACACCGGGGAGCTGTTTTTT.

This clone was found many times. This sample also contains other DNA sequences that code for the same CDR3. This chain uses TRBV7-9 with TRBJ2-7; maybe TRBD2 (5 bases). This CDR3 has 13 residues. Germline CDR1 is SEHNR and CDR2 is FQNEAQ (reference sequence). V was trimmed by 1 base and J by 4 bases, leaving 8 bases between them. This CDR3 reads CASSLGLAYEQYF. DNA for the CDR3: TGTGCCAGCAGCTTAGGGCTAGCATACGAGCAGTACTTC.

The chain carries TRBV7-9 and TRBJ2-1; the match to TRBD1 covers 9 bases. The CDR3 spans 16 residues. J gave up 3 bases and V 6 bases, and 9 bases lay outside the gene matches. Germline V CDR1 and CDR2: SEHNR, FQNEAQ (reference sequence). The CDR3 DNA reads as TGTGCCAGCAGTCCTAACAGGGGGCGACTCTACAATGAGCAGTTCTTC. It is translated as CASSPNRGRLYNEQFF.

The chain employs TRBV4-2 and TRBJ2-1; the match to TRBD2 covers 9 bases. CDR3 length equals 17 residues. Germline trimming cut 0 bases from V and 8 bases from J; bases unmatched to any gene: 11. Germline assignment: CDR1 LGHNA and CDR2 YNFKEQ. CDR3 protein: CASSQDRASGTEDEQFF. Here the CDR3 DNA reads TGTGCCAGCAGCCAAGATCGGGCTAGCGGGACAGAGGATGAGCAGTTCTTC.

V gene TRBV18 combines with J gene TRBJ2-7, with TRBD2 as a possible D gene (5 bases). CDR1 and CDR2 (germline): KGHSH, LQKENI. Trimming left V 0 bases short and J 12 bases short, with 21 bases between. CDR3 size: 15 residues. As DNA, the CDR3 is TGTGCCAGCTCACCACCTCGAGGACCGGGATCATATCCGTACTTC. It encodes CASSPPRGPGSYPYF. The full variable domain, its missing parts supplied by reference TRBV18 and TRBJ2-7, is NAGVMQNPRHLVRRRGQEARLRCSPMKGHSHVYWYRQLPEEGLKFMVYLQKENIIDESGMPKERFSAEFPKEGPSILRIQQVVRGDSAAYFCASSPPRGPGSYPYFGPGTRLTVT.

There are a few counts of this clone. CDR3 in amino acids: CASSDSGDTQYF. As DNA, the CDR3 is TGTGCCAGCAGTGATAGTGGAGATACGCAGTATTTT. The chain carries TRBV2 and TRBJ2-3; D gene ambiguous. V lost 3 bases, J lost 5 bases, and 6 bases lay in between. The length of the CDR3 is 12 residues. The V gene's germline CDR1 is SNHLY and CDR2 FYNNEI.

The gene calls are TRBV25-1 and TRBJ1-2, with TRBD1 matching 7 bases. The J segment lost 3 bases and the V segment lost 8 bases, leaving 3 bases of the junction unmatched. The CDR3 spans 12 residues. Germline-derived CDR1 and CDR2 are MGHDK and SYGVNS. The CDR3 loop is CASQTGYYGYTF. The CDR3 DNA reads TGTGCCAGCCAGACAGGGTACTATGGCTACACCTTC.

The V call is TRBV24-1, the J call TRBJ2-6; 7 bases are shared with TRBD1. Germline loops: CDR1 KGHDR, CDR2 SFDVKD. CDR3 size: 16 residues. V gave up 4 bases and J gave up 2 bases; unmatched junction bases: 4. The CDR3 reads CATSEPQGAGANVLTF. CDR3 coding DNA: TGTGCCACCAGTGAGCCCCAGGGGGCTGGGGCCAACGTCCTGACTTTC.

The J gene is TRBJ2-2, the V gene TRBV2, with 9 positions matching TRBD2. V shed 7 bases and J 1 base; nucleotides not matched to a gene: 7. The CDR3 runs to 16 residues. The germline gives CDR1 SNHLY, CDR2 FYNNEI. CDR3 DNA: TGTGCCAGCACCGGCCTAGCGGGGCAGAACACCGGGGAGCTGTTTTTT. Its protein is CASTGLAGQNTGELFF. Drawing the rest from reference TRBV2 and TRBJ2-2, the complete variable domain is EPEVTQTPSHQVTQMGQEVILRCVPISNHLYFYWYRQILGQKVEFLVSFYNNEISEKSEIFDDQFSVERPDGSNFTLKIRSTKLEDSAMYFCASTGLAGQNTGELFFGEGSRLTVL.

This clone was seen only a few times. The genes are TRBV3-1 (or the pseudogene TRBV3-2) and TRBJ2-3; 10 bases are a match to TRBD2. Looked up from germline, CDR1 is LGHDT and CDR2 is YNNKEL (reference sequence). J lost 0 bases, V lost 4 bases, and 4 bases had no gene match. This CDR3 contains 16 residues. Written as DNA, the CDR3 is TGTGCCAGCAGCCTGAGACTAGCGGGTAGCACAGATACGCAGTATTTT. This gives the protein CASSLRLAGSTDTQYF.

CDR3 in amino acids: CASGSPSGSYNEQFF. In nucleotides, the CDR3 is TGTGCTAGTGGTTCCCCCTCAGGGTCCTACAATGAGCAGTTCTTC. The chain recombines TRBV12-5 with TRBJ2-1; a possible D gene is TRBD1 (5 bases). Germline loops: CDR1 LGHNT, CDR2 FRNRAP. The CDR3 spans 15 residues. Trimming cost V 4 bases and J 1 base, with 11 bases left between them.

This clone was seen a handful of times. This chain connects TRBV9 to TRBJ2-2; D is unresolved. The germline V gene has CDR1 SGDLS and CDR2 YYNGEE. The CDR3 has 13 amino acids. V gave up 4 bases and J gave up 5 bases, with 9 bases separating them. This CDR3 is CASSRSETGELFF. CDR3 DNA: TGTGCCAGCAGCCGTAGTGAAACCGGGGAGCTGTTTTTT.

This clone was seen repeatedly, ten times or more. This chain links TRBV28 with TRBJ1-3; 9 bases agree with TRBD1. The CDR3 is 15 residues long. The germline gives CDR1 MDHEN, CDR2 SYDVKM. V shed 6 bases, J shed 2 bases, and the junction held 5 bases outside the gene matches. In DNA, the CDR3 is TGTGCCAGCAGACAGGGACAGGGAGCTGGAAACACCATATATTTT. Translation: CASRQGQGAGNTIYF.

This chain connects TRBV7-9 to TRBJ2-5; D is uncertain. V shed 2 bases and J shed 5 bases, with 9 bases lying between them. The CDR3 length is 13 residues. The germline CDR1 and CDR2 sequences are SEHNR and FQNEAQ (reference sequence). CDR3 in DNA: TGTGCCAGCAGCTTAATCGCGAAGGAGACCCAGTACTTC. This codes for CASSLIAKETQYF.

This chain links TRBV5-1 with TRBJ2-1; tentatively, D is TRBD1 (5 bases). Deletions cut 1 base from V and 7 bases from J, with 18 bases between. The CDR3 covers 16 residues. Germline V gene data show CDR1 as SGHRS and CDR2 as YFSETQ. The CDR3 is CASSLSWGARPNEQFF. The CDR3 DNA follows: TGCGCCAGCAGCTTGAGTTGGGGCGCCCGGCCTAATGAGCAGTTCTTC.

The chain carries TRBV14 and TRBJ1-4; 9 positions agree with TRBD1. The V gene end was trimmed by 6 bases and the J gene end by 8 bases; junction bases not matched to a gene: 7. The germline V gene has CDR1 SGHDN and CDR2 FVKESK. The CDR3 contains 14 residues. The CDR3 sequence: CASREQGAGEKLFF. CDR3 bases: TGTGCCAGCAGGGAACAGGGGGCAGGGGAAAAACTGTTTTTT.

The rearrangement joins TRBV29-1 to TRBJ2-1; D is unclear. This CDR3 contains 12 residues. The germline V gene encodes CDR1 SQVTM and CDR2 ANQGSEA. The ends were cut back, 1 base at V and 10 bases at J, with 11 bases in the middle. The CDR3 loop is CSVEAGPLEQFF. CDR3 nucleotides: TGCAGCGTTGAAGCTGGCCCCTTGGAGCAGTTCTTC.

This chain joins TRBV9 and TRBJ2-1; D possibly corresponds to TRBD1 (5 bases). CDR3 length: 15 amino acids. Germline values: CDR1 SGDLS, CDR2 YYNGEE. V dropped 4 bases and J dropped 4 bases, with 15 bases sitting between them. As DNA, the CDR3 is TGTGCCAGCAGCCCAGGACAAGGGCCTTACAATGAGCAGTTCTTC. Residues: CASSPGQGPYNEQFF.

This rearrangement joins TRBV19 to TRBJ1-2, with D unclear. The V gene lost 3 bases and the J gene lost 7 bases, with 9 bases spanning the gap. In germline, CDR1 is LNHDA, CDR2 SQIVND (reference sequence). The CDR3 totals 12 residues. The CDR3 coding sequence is TGTGCCAGTAGTATTACTGCAGGTGGCTACACCTTC. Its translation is CASSITAGGYTF.